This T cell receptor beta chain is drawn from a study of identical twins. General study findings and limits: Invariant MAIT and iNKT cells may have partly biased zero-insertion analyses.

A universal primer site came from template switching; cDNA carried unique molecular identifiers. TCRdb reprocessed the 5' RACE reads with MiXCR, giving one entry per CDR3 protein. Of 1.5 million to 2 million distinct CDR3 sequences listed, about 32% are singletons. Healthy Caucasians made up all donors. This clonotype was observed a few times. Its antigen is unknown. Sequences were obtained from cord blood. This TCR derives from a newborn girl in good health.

CDR3 loop: CASSQGRVRREHGYTF. The CDR3 nucleotides are TGTGCCAGCAGCCAGGGAAGAGTCAGACGGGAACATGGCTACACCTTC. The chain carries TRBV14 and TRBJ1-2; D gene ambiguous. The CDR3 length is 16 residues. Trimming removed 3 bases at V and 6 bases at J, with 20 bases between. Germline-derived CDR1 and CDR2 are SGHDN and FVKESK. Supplemented by reference TRBV14 and TRBJ1-2, the full variable domain reads EAGVTQFPSHSVIEKGQTVTLRCDPISGHDNLYWYRRVMGKEIKFLLHFVKESKQDESGMPNNRFLAERTGGTYSTLKVQPAELEDSGVYFCASSQGRVRREHGYTFGSGTRLTVV.